This T cell receptor beta chain was documented in a study of PD-1 blockade in classical Hodgkin lymphoma. The V end lost 7 bases, the J end lost 3 bases, and 7 bases lay between the germline ends. The CDR3 consists of 11 residues. CDR1 is WNHNN and CDR2 is SYGVQD in the germline V gene (reference sequence). Each and every patient relapsed after autologous stem cell transplantation, and patients got differing brentuximab vedotin exposure. Sequencing used immunoSEQ multiplex PCR; TCRdb keeps in-frame clones, though not all of them. There are about 58,000 clones in the sample; around 93% occur only once, and roughly 10% lies in the top ten.

The receptor was isolated from a human donor with classical Hodgkin lymphoma. This chain links TRBV10-1 with TRBJ2-7; D gene uncertain. Sequences were derived from peripheral blood mononuclear cells (PBMCs), sampled before the second cycle of nivolumab. CDR3 sequence reads: CASTGDYEQYF. The CDR3 DNA is TGCGCCAGCACCGGTGACTACGAGCAGTACTTC.